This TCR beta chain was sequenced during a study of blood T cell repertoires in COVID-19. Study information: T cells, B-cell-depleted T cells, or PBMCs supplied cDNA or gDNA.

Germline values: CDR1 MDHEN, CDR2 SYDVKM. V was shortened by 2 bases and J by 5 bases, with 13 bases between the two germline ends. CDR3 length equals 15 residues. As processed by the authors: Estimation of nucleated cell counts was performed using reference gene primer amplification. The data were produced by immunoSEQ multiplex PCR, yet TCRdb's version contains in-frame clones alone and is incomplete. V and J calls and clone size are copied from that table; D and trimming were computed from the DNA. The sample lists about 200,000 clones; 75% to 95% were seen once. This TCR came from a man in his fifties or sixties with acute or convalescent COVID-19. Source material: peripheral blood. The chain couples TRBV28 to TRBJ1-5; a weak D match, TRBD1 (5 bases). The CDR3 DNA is TGTGCCAGCAGTTTAAGCAGGGCTGGGGATCAGCCCCAGCATTTT. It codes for CASSLSRAGDQPQHF.